Sequencing of this T cell receptor beta chain was carried out in a study of CD8+ T cells in alopecia areata. CDR1 is GTSNPN and CDR2 is SVGIG in the germline V gene (reference sequence). CDR3 length: 14 amino acids. V was clipped by 3 bases and J by 3 bases, with 14 bases between them. Treatment meaning: oral pan-JAK inhibitor, 5-10 mg twice daily. Sequencing templates came from extracted RNA that was reverse transcribed into cDNA. Repertoires were generated with immunoSEQ multiplex PCR, while TCRdb's copy carries only in-frame clones and drops some. This sample yields hundreds of thousands of clones, of which 55% to 70% are seen a single time; about 1.8% belongs to the top ten.

This clonotype originated in a human donor with alopecia areata. The V gene is TRBV30, the J gene TRBJ2-5; D gene ambiguous. Sequenced here: CD4+ T cells sorted from blood, sampled at week 24, from a patient treated with tofacitinib. This chain's CDR3 is CAWSPWGREETQYF. The CDR3, as DNA: TGTGCCTGGAGCCCCTGGGGAAGGGAAGAGACCCAGTACTTC.